What follows are 23 T cell receptor beta chains derived from one specimen sequenced in a study of T cell responses to AZD1222 COVID-19 vaccine. The method was immunoSEQ multiplex PCR; TCRdb's version includes in-frame clones alone and lacks a portion of them. The sample contains 140,000 to 150,000 clones, 80% to 90% of which appear only once. The starting material was peripheral blood, obtained on day 0 of AZD1222 vaccination. These receptors all stem from an adult in good health.

This chain joins TRBV5-8 and TRBJ2-7; the D call may be TRBD1 or TRBD2 (5 bases each). Germline V gene sequence: CDR1 SGHTS, CDR2 YDEGEE. CDR3 length: 16 residues. V was clipped by 5 bases and J by 4 bases, with 22 bases between them. The CDR3 spells CASRDGRLGRKYEQYF. Written as DNA, the CDR3 is TGTGCCAGCAGAGACGGCCGGTTGGGACGGAAATACGAGCAGTACTTC.

The rearrangement joins TRBV19 to TRBJ1-4; D remains unclear. Looked up from germline, CDR1 is LNHDA and CDR2 is SQIVND (reference sequence). The CDR3 extends over 12 amino acids. V was clipped by 0 bases and J by 8 bases, with 4 bases between them. The CDR3 sequence is CASSIDREKLFF. In nucleotides, the CDR3 is TGTGCCAGTAGTATAGATCGAGAAAAACTGTTTTTT.

The chain has TRBV7-9 and TRBJ2-5, with D unresolved. The germline V gene has CDR1 SEHNR and CDR2 FQNEAQ (reference sequence). CDR3 length: 15 amino acids. The germline V and J ends were trimmed by 1 base and 3 bases, with 12 bases remaining between them. In DNA, the CDR3 is TGTGCCAGCAGCTTAGGAAGGGTCCCCGAAGAGACCCAGTACTTC. Translating gives CASSLGRVPEETQYF.

V gene TRBV19 combines with J gene TRBJ2-7, with 12 bases lining up with TRBD2. Germline V lookup: CDR1 LNHDA, CDR2 SQIVND (reference sequence). This CDR3 has 18 residues. The V and J ends lost 9 bases and 4 bases, in that order; junction bases with no gene match: 19. In DNA form, the CDR3 reads TGTGCCAGATTTGTGATAACCCGGGGGGGACTAGCGGGTTACGAGCAGTACTTC. Translated: CARFVITRGGLAGYEQYF.

This rearrangement joins TRBV28 to TRBJ2-7; TRBD1 matches at 8 bases. Germline loops: CDR1 MDHEN, CDR2 SYDVKM. There are 13 residues in the CDR3. The V gene end was trimmed by 10 bases and the J gene end by 5 bases; junction bases not matched to a gene: 10. The CDR3, as DNA: TGTGCCACCCGGAGACAGGGGCGGCACGAGCAGTACTTC. Its protein is CATRRQGRHEQYF.

The gene calls are TRBV4-2 and TRBJ1-2, with 7 positions matching TRBD1. The CDR3 totals 15 residues. The trim removed 1 base at V and 6 bases at J, leaving 8 bases unmatched. Germline V lookup: CDR1 LGHNA, CDR2 YNFKEQ. CDR3 sequence reads: CASSQGNRGPDGYTF. The CDR3 DNA sequence: TGTGCCAGCAGCCAAGGGAACAGGGGACCTGATGGCTACACCTTC.

This clone was picked up one time. V gene TRBV28 combines with J gene TRBJ1-1, with 7 bases that match TRBD1. CDR3 length equals 13 residues. The germline gives CDR1 MDHEN, CDR2 SYDVKM. V lost 2 bases to trimming and J lost 11 bases; unmatched junction nucleotides: 8. In nucleotides, the CDR3 is TGTGCCAGCAGTTTAAATCATGACAGGGTGGCTTTCTTT. As protein: CASSLNHDRVAFF.

This chain links TRBV11-2 with TRBJ2-1; maybe TRBD1 (5 bases). Germline lookup yields CDR1 SGHAT and CDR2 FQNNGV. The CDR3 covers 16 residues. Trimming shortened V by 2 bases and J by 2 bases, and 13 bases separated the two germline ends. The CDR3 nucleotides read TGTGCCAGCAGCTTAAGGGGCCCTGGGGCCTACAATGAGCAGTTCTTC. This encodes CASSLRGPGAYNEQFF.

The rearrangement uses TRBV19 and TRBJ1-1; possible D gene TRBD1, 6 bases. The CDR3 consists of 15 residues. V was cut by 3 bases and J by 0 bases, with 11 bases left in between. The germline V gene encodes CDR1 LNHDA and CDR2 SQIVND (reference sequence). The CDR3 spells CASSIGQGLNTEAFF. The CDR3 coding sequence is TGTGCCAGTAGTATCGGTCAGGGGTTGAACACTGAAGCTTTCTTT. Using reference TRBV19 and TRBJ1-1 for the parts outside the CDR3, the full variable domain is DGGITQSPKYLFRKEGQNVTLSCEQNLNHDAMYWYRQDPGQGLRLIYYSQIVNDFQKGDIAEGYSVSREKKESFPLTVTSAQKNPTAFYLCASSIGQGLNTEAFFGQGTRLTVV.

The chain is built from TRBV24-1 and TRBJ1-4; TRBD1 agrees at 8 bases. The CDR3 loop spans 13 amino acids. The trim removed 5 bases at V and 8 bases at J, leaving 3 bases unmatched. CDR1 is KGHDR, CDR2 SFDVKD, per germline. The CDR3 reads CATSGDRNEKLFF. Written as DNA, the CDR3 is TGTGCCACCAGTGGGGACAGGAACGAAAAACTGTTTTTT.

This chain links TRBV11-2 with TRBJ2-1, with a possible D match to TRBD2 (6 bases). Trimming shortened V by 5 bases and J by 4 bases, and 15 bases separated the two germline ends. Germline CDR1 and CDR2: SGHAT and FQNNGV. The CDR3 length is 15 residues. CDR3 residues: CASSRRRDLYNEQFF. For the CDR3, the DNA is TGTGCCAGCAGCAGACGCCGGGACTTATACAATGAGCAGTTCTTC.

The rearrangement links TRBV5-1 to TRBJ1-3; D not certain. The germline V gene encodes CDR1 SGHRS and CDR2 YFSETQ. Deletions cut 3 bases from V and 3 bases from J, with 10 bases between. The CDR3 has 14 amino acids. DNA for the CDR3: TGCGCCAGCAGCTGGAGTTTTAATGGAAACACCATATATTTT. Its protein is CASSWSFNGNTIYF.

This clone showed up just once. The genes are TRBV5-4 and TRBJ2-1, with TRBD2 as a possible D gene (6 bases). Germline values: CDR1 SGHNT, CDR2 YYREEE (reference sequence). The CDR3 spans 14 residues. The ends were cut back, 2 bases at V and 5 bases at J, with 11 bases in the middle. The DNA for the CDR3 is TGTGCCAGCAGCTTTGCGGGATCTCACAATGAGCAGTTCTTC. Translated, it gives CASSFAGSHNEQFF.

V usage is TRBV2 and J usage is TRBJ2-4, with 7 positions matching TRBD1. The germline V gene has CDR1 SNHLY and CDR2 FYNNEI. The CDR3 sequence is 15 residues long. V was clipped by 6 bases and J by 1 base; unmatched bases: 6. Here the CDR3 reads CASRQTGTAKNIQYF. The CDR3 DNA reads TGTGCCAGCAGGCAGACAGGGACGGCCAAAAACATTCAGTACTTC.

The V gene is TRBV24-1, the J gene TRBJ1-5; D might be TRBD1 (6 bases). The V gene lost 4 bases and the J gene lost 2 bases, with 11 bases spanning the gap. Germline V gene lookup returns CDR1 KGHDR and CDR2 SFDVKD. The CDR3 runs 15 residues. CDR3 DNA: TGTGCCACCAGTGACGGGGGCGGCGGCAATCAGCCCCAGCATTTT. It yields the protein CATSDGGGGNQPQHF.

The rearrangement links TRBV4-2 to TRBJ1-5; a possible D gene is TRBD1 (6 bases). The germline V gene has CDR1 LGHNA and CDR2 YNFKEQ. CDR3 length: 15 residues. The V end lost 0 bases, the J end lost 4 bases, and 10 bases lay between the germline ends. The DNA of the CDR3 is TGTGCCAGCAGCCAAGAGAACAGGGCTAATCAGCCCCAGCATTTT. It encodes CASSQENRANQPQHF.

The CDR3 reads CASSLYQGGGVTEAFF. The CDR3 DNA sequence: TGTGCCAGCAGTTTATACCAGGGGGGCGGTGTCACTGAAGCTTTCTTT. V usage is TRBV28 and J usage is TRBJ1-1, with 7 bases lining up with TRBD1. The V segment lost 1 base and the J segment 4 bases; nucleotides outside the gene matches: 9. Germline lookup yields CDR1 MDHEN and CDR2 SYDVKM. The CDR3 sequence is 16 residues long. Using reference TRBV28 and TRBJ1-1 for the parts outside the CDR3, the full variable domain is DVKVTQSSRYLVKRTGEKVFLECVQDMDHENMFWYRQDPGLGLRLIYFSYDVKMKEKGDIPEGYSVSREKKERFSLILESASTNQTSMYLCASSLYQGGGVTEAFFGQGTRLTVV.

The chain carries TRBV5-7 and TRBJ1-1, with TRBD1 matching over 10 bases. TRBV5-7 falls under the ORF class, with uncertain function. With V trimmed by 7 bases and J by 2 bases, 8 bases remained unmatched. The CDR3 loop spans 15 amino acids. The CDR3 sequence is CASPRGQGYNTEAFF. The DNA of the CDR3 is TGTGCCAGCCCCAGGGGACAGGGGTATAACACTGAAGCTTTCTTT.

The chain links TRBV12-3 or TRBV12-4 to TRBJ1-6; unclear D gene. This CDR3 is 13 amino acids long. V was shortened by 3 bases and J by 6 bases, with 6 bases between the two germline ends. CDR3 protein: CASSFDLNSPLHF. CDR3 in DNA: TGTGCCAGCAGTTTTGACCTTAATTCACCCCTCCACTTT.

The chain recombines TRBV29-1 with TRBJ2-7; 9 bases are shared with TRBD2. CDR3 length: 16 amino acids. Germline-derived CDR1 and CDR2 are SQVTM and ANQGSEA. The junction had 14 bases not matched to a gene; V was cut back by 4 bases and J by 4 bases. CDR3 residues: CSVGPSGTALRYEQYF. The CDR3 bases are TGCAGCGTTGGGCCTAGCGGGACTGCCCTGAGGTACGAGCAGTACTTC.

The gene calls are TRBV28 and TRBJ1-6; D unclear. V gave up 10 bases and J gave up 1 base, with 11 bases separating them. This CDR3 has 14 residues. Germline CDR1 MDHEN, CDR2 SYDVKM. The CDR3 coding sequence is TGTGCCACCCACGAAGGTTCCTATAATTCACCCCTCCACTTT. Translating it yields CATHEGSYNSPLHF. Full variable domain (rest looked up from reference TRBV28 and TRBJ1-6): DVKVTQSSRYLVKRTGEKVFLECVQDMDHENMFWYRQDPGLGLRLIYFSYDVKMKEKGDIPEGYSVSREKKERFSLILESASTNQTSMYLCATHEGSYNSPLHFGNGTRLTVT.

The V gene is TRBV29-1, the J gene TRBJ1-1; the D is unclear. CDR3 size: 12 residues. Germline CDR1 SQVTM, CDR2 ANQGSEA. CDR3 sequence (DNA): TGCAGTTCTGGCACTCACAACACTGAAGCTTTCTTT. Its translation: CSSGTHNTEAFF.

This chain links TRBV6-6 with TRBJ1-6; 8 nucleotides agree with TRBD1. Germline-derived CDR1 and CDR2 are MNHNY and SVGAGI (reference sequence). Trimming at V came to 5 bases and at J to 9 bases, leaving 6 bases not matched to a gene. CDR3 length: 14 amino acids. CDR3 bases: TGTGCCAGCAGTATAGGACAGGGCGGTTCACCCCTCCACTTT. Amino acids: CASSIGQGGSPLHF.